The 22 T cell receptor beta chains listed next were all sequenced from one sample in a study of blood T cell repertoires in COVID-19. The method was immunoSEQ multiplex PCR; TCRdb's version includes in-frame clones alone and lacks a portion of them. The sample holds 250,000 or so clones, around 90% seen once. Sequenced input: peripheral blood. The receptors stem from a woman younger than 45 with acute or convalescent COVID-19.

This chain connects TRBV5-1 to TRBJ2-3, with D tentatively TRBD1 (7 bases). There are 15 residues in the CDR3. Trimming cost V 4 bases and J 3 bases, with 15 bases left between them. Germline lookup yields CDR1 SGHRS and CDR2 YFSETQ. The CDR3 region has the DNA TGCGCCAGCAGCCGGCAGACAGGGAGGACAGATACGCAGTATTTT. This sequence encodes CASSRQTGRTDTQYF.

This chain uses TRBV19 with TRBJ2-7, with TRBD1 identical over 8 bases. The CDR3 has 16 amino acids. Germline CDR1 reads LNHDA; CDR2 reads SQIVND (reference sequence). V was clipped by 1 base and J by 5 bases; unmatched bases: 10. Written as DNA, the CDR3 is TGTGCCAGTAGTATAGGCTCCGGACAGGGCCTAGACGAGCAGTACTTC. Its translation: CASSIGSGQGLDEQYF.

The rearrangement uses TRBV29-1 and TRBJ1-2; TRBD1 matches at 10 bases. V gave up 5 bases and J gave up 8 bases; unmatched junction bases: 8. The CDR3 is made up of 13 amino acids. Germline assignment: CDR1 SQVTM and CDR2 ANQGSEA. CDR3 bases: TGCAGCGTTCGCCTCGGGACAGGGGTCGGCTACACCTTC. Amino acids: CSVRLGTGVGYTF.

The V and J genes are TRBV6-4 and TRBJ1-3, with TRBD1 matching over 9 bases. This CDR3 region has 15 residues. V dropped 5 bases and J dropped 4; count of bases not matched to a gene: 6. The germline V gene has CDR1 MRHNA and CDR2 SNTAGT. The CDR3 region is CASSPGQGTGNTIYF. CDR3 in DNA: TGTGCCAGCAGTCCGGGACAGGGAACGGGAAACACCATATATTTT.

The rearrangement uses TRBV6-2 or TRBV6-3 and TRBJ2-1; D call uncertain. The CDR3 sequence is 16 residues long. CDR1 is MNHEY and CDR2 is SVGEGT in the germline V gene. Trimming left V 4 bases short and J 5 bases short, with 18 bases between. CDR3 amino acids: CASSLGGSVGNNEQFF. As DNA, the CDR3 is TGTGCCAGCAGTTTAGGTGGAAGCGTGGGTAACAATGAGCAGTTCTTC.

The chain links TRBV7-9 to TRBJ2-5; weak D call: TRBD1 (6 bases). CDR1 is SEHNR, CDR2 FQNEAQ, per germline (reference sequence). V was shortened by 4 bases and J by 0 bases, with 9 bases between the two germline ends. This CDR3 contains 14 residues. CDR3 sequence reads: CASSSGQYQETQYF. The CDR3 nucleotides are TGTGCCAGCAGCTCCGGACAGTACCAAGAGACCCAGTACTTC.

The chain recombines TRBV7-2 with TRBJ2-7; D is possibly TRBD1 (6 bases). Germline V CDR1 and CDR2: SGHTA, FQGNSA. V lost 0 bases and J lost 5, with 17 bases in between. The CDR3 has 16 residues. The CDR3 coding sequence is TGTGCCAGCAGCTTAGCTCCCACAGGGAGTGCTCACGAGCAGTACTTC. Protein sequence: CASSLAPTGSAHEQYF.

This sequence joins TRBV2 and TRBJ1-1, with D uncertain. V was cut by 6 bases and J by 1 base, with 27 bases left in between. The CDR3 extends over 19 amino acids. Germline CDR1 and CDR2: SNHLY and FYNNEI. The CDR3 nucleotides read TGTGCCAGCAGGAGACTGGCGGCGGATCCCAACCGGGGGAACACTGAAGCTTTCTTT. Translated, it gives CASRRLAADPNRGNTEAFF. Supplemented by reference TRBV2 and TRBJ1-1, the full variable domain reads EPEVTQTPSHQVTQMGQEVILRCVPISNHLYFYWYRQILGQKVEFLVSFYNNEISEKSEIFDDQFSVERPDGSNFTLKIRSTKLEDSAMYFCASRRLAADPNRGNTEAFFGQGTRLTVV.

This chain uses TRBV19 with TRBJ2-1; 10 bases are a match to TRBD2. The CDR3 is 16 residues long. V trimming: 5 bases; J trimming: 7 bases; junction bases outside the gene matches: 11. From germline, CDR1 is LNHDA and CDR2 SQIVND (reference sequence). CDR3 bases: TGTGCCAGTAGTGATGTAGCGGGAGGATGGGGGAATGAGCAGTTCTTC. Its protein product is CASSDVAGGWGNEQFF.

The genes are TRBV9 and TRBJ2-1; possible D gene TRBD2, 5 bases. V gave up 0 bases and J gave up 1 base, with 14 bases separating them. In germline, CDR1 is SGDLS, CDR2 YYNGEE. This CDR3 has 17 amino acids. The DNA of the CDR3 is TGTGCCAGCAGCGTAGGTGGCAGGACTTCTTCCTACAATGAGCAGTTCTTC. It is translated as CASSVGGRTSSYNEQFF.

This clone was seen just once. The chain carries TRBV7-9 and TRBJ2-7; D gene unclear. This CDR3 has 15 residues. V lost 1 base, J lost 4 bases, and 14 bases lay in between. Germline CDR1 SEHNR, CDR2 FQNEAQ (reference sequence). CDR3 region: CASSLGFGQSYEQYF. In nucleotides, the CDR3 is TGTGCCAGCAGCTTAGGGTTTGGGCAGAGTTACGAGCAGTACTTC.

The chain employs TRBV10-3 and TRBJ2-1, with D possibly TRBD2 on 7 matching bases. The CDR3 runs 15 residues. Germline CDR1 reads ENHRY; CDR2 reads SYGVKD. V dropped 7 bases and J dropped 8 bases, with 21 bases sitting between them. The CDR3 DNA reads TGTGCCATCACCGAAAGGGTGGGGGGGCTCCATGAGCAGTTCTTC. This sequence encodes CAITERVGGLHEQFF.

The gene calls are TRBV27 and TRBJ1-2; 9 nucleotides line up with TRBD1. The CDR3 totals 19 residues. Losses at the gene ends were 6 bases for V and 4 bases for J; bases not matched to a gene: 21. The germline V gene has CDR1 MNHEY and CDR2 SMNVEV (reference sequence). The CDR3 bases are TGTGCCAGCAGGCTCCTCACCCATGTTCGGACAGGGGCGGTCTATGGCTACACCTTC. Amino acids: CASRLLTHVRTGAVYGYTF.

Notes on this clone: Other DNA variants within this sample encode the same CDR3. The chain recombines TRBV27 with TRBJ2-7; no clear D gene. The CDR3 is 11 residues long. CDR1 MNHEY and CDR2 SMNVEV come from the germline V gene (reference sequence). V dropped 4 bases and J dropped 3 bases, with 4 bases sitting between them. The CDR3 loop is CASSSVYEQYF. The CDR3, as DNA: TGTGCCAGCAGTTCTGTCTACGAGCAGTACTTC.

The chain uses TRBV14 and TRBJ2-1, with TRBD2 matching over 11 bases. V trimming: 0 bases; J trimming: 0 bases; junction bases outside the gene matches: 16. Germline CDR1 is SGHDN and CDR2 is FVKESK. CDR3 length equals 22 residues. The CDR3 DNA is TGTGCCAGCAGCCAAGAGAGGGGGGGGCTAGCGGGAGGTCTCCACTCCTACAATGAGCAGTTCTTC. This translates into CASSQERGGLAGGLHSYNEQFF.

The chain couples TRBV18 to TRBJ1-4, with TRBD1 matching 8 bases. After removal of 3 bases from V and 10 bases from J, the junction contained 13 bases not matched to a gene. Germline values: CDR1 KGHSH, CDR2 LQKENI. This CDR3 comprises 16 residues. The CDR3 coding sequence is TGTGCCAGCTCACCTGATTCGCCAGGGGGCATTGGAAAACTGTTTTTT. Its translation is CASSPDSPGGIGKLFF.

The genes are TRBV14 and TRBJ2-7; the match to TRBD1 covers 8 bases. Germline-derived CDR1 and CDR2 are SGHDN and FVKESK. The V and J ends lost 1 base and 3 bases, in that order; junction bases with no gene match: 5. This CDR3 region has 15 residues. This chain's CDR3 is CASSQGTGRYYEQYF. Here the CDR3 DNA reads TGTGCCAGCAGCCAAGGGACAGGGAGATACTACGAGCAGTACTTC.

The rearrangement links TRBV7-2 to TRBJ1-5, with TRBD1 matching 7 bases. CDR3 size: 17 residues. V was clipped by 1 base and J by 0 bases; unmatched bases: 6. From germline, CDR1 is SGHTA and CDR2 FQGNSA. The CDR3 reads CASSLEGAGGSNQPQHF. The CDR3 DNA is TGTGCCAGCAGCTTAGAGGGGGCAGGGGGTAGCAATCAGCCCCAGCATTTT.

V usage is TRBV5-8 and J usage is TRBJ2-2; D is unresolved. Trimming took 1 base from V and 0 from J, leaving 7 bases between them. The CDR3 totals 15 residues. Germline V gene data show CDR1 as SGHTS and CDR2 as YDEGEE. The CDR3 here is CASSLLDTNTGELFF. The CDR3 region has the DNA TGTGCCAGCAGCTTGCTTGACACGAACACCGGGGAGCTGTTTTTT.

A note on this clone: Other DNA sequences within the sample encode an identical CDR3. CDR3 protein: CASSYSEGVSYEQYF. CDR3 in DNA: TGTGCCAGCAGTTACTCCGAGGGGGTTTCCTACGAGCAGTACTTC. The chain is built from TRBV6-5 and TRBJ2-7, with a possible D match to TRBD1 (6 bases). The V and J ends lost 0 bases and 1 base respectively, with 10 bases between them. The germline V gene encodes CDR1 MNHEY and CDR2 SVGAGI. The CDR3 length is 15 residues.

The chain uses TRBV12-3 or TRBV12-4 and TRBJ2-4; no definite D call. The CDR3 contains 11 residues. Trimming removed 7 bases at V and 8 bases at J, with 9 bases between. The CDR3 DNA sequence: TGTGCCAGCACTAATATGGACATTCAGTACTTC. Amino acids: CASTNMDIQYF.

The chain employs TRBV10-3 and TRBJ1-3; possible D gene TRBD1, 5 bases. CDR1 and CDR2 from the germline V gene are ENHRY and SYGVKD. V was cut by 2 bases and J by 5 bases, with 13 bases left in between. CDR3 length: 15 amino acids. The CDR3 spells CAISEPRDRRNTIYF. CDR3 nucleotides: TGTGCCATCAGTGAGCCGCGGGACCGCAGAAACACCATATATTTT.